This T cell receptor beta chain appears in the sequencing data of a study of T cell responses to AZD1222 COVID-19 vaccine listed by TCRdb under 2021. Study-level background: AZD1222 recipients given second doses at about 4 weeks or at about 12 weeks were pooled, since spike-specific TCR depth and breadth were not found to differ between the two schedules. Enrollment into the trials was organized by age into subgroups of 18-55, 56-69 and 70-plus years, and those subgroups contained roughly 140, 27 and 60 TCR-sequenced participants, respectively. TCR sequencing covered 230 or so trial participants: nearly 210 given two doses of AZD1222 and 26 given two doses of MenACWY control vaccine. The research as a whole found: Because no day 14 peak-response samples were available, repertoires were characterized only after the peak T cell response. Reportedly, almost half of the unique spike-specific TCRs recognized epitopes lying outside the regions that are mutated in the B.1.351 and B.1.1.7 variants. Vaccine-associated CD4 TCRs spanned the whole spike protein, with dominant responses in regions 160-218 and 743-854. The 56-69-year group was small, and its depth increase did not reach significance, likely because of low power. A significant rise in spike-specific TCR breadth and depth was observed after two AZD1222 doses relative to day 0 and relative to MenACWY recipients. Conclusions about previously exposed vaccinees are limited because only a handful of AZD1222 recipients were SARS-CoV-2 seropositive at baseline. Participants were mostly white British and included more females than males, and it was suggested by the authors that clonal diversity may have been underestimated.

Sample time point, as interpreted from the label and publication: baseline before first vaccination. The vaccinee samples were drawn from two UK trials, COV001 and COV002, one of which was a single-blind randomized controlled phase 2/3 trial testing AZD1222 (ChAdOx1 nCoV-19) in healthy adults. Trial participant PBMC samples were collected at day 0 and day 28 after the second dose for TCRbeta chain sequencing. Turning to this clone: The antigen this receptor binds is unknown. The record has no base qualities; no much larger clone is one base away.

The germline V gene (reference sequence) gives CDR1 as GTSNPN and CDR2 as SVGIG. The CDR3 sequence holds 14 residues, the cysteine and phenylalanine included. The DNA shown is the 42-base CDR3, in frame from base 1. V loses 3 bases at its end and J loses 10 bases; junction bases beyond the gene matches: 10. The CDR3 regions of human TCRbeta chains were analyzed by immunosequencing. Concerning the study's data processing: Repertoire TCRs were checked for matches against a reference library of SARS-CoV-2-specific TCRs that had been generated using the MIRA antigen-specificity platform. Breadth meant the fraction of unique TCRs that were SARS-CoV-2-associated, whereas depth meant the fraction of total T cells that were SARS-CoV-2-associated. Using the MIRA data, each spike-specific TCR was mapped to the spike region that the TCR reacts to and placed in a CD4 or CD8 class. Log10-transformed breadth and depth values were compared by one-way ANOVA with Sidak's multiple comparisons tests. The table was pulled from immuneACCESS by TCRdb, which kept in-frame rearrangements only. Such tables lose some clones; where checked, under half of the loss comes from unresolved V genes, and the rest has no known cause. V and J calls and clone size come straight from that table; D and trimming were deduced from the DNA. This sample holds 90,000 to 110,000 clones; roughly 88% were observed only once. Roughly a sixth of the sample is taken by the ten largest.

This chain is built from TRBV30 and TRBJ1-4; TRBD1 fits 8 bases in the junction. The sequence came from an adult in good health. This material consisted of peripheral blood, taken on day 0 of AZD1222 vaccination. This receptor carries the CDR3 CAWRQGQGRGKLFF. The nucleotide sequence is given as TGTGCCTGGAGGCAAGGACAGGGAAGGGGAAAACTGTTTTTT.